Listed here are 19 T cell receptor beta chains from one sample, sequenced in a study of blood T cell repertoires in COVID-19. Sequencing was performed with immunoSEQ multiplex PCR; in TCRdb, only in-frame clones are kept and a portion is missing. The table has under 150,000 clones, roughly 79% seen once. The sequenced material came from peripheral blood. The receptors originated from a human donor with acute or convalescent COVID-19. The donor label of this sample is uncertain.

This clone has more than one count but fewer than ten. The CDR3 here is CASISQGSGYTF. CDR3 coding DNA: TGTGCCAGCATCTCTCAGGGTAGTGGCTACACCTTC. The chain carries TRBV12-3 or TRBV12-4 and TRBJ1-2, with D possibly being TRBD1 (5 bases). Trimming removed 7 bases at V and 7 bases at J, with 13 bases between. This CDR3 comprises 12 residues.

This clone was detected a few times. The V call is TRBV7-2, the J call TRBJ2-3; 10 nucleotides agree with TRBD2. Germline CDR1 SGHTA, CDR2 FQGNSA. The CDR3 covers 18 residues. V was pared by 4 bases and J by 5 bases, with 15 bases of the junction left unmatched. CDR3 DNA sequence: TGTGCCAGCAGCTCTGCTAATAAACTAGCGGGGAACGGAGATACGCAGTATTTT. Its translation is CASSSANKLAGNGDTQYF. The full variable domain, rest sourced from reference TRBV7-2 and TRBJ2-3, is GAGVSQSPSNKVTEKGKDVELRCDPISGHTALYWYRQSLGQGLEFLIYFQGNSAPDKSGLPSDRFSAERTGGSVSTLTIQRTQQEDSAVYLCASSSANKLAGNGDTQYFGPGTRLTVL.

The rearrangement links TRBV6-1 to TRBJ2-5; perhaps TRBD2 as D (5 bases). CDR1 MNHNS and CDR2 SASEGT come from the germline V gene. This CDR3 has 14 amino acids. The ends were cut back, 2 bases at V and 4 bases at J, with 11 bases in the middle. The CDR3 region has the DNA TGTGCCAGCAGTGAACAAGGCGGGCGAGAGACCCAGTACTTC. Translating it yields CASSEQGGRETQYF.

The J gene is TRBJ1-1, the V gene TRBV6-5, with 9 bases aligning to TRBD1. The CDR3 loop spans 14 amino acids. V dropped 8 bases and J dropped 4; count of bases not matched to a gene: 8. Germline V gives CDR1 MNHEY, CDR2 SVGAGI. This chain's CDR3 is CASGDRARGTEAFF. DNA for the CDR3: TGTGCCAGCGGGGACAGGGCGAGGGGCACTGAAGCTTTCTTT.

The genes are TRBV2 and TRBJ1-2; D call uncertain. V was shortened by 10 bases and J by 12 bases, with 21 bases between the two germline ends. Germline loops: CDR1 SNHLY, CDR2 FYNNEI. CDR3 length equals 12 residues. CDR3 residues: CAIQGSRSLDTF. For the CDR3, the DNA is TGTGCCATCCAAGGGAGCAGGAGTTTAGACACCTTC.

The gene calls are TRBV7-8 and TRBJ2-7; 11 positions agree with TRBD1. The junction had 2 bases not matched to a gene; V was cut back by 1 base and J by 3 bases. The CDR3 sequence is 15 residues long. Germline CDR1 reads SGHVS; CDR2 reads FQNEAQ. The CDR3 here is CASSLEGTGGYEQYV. The CDR3 DNA is TGTGCCAGCAGCTTAGAAGGGACAGGGGGCTACGAGCAGTACGTC.

This clone was seen a handful of times. The V gene is TRBV19, the J gene TRBJ1-5, with TRBD1 matching 7 bases. This CDR3 contains 15 residues. Germline CDR1 and CDR2: LNHDA and SQIVND (reference sequence). J gave up 2 bases and V 8 bases, and 9 bases lay outside the gene matches. CDR3 sequence (DNA): TGTGCCAGTCAACCGGGGACAGCCCGCAATCAGCCCCAGCATTTT. Translation gives CASQPGTARNQPQHF.

This clone was observed once. The chain combines TRBV6-4 with TRBJ1-1; 8 bases match TRBD1. Trimming took 3 bases from V and 5 from J; bases not matched to a gene: 2. The germline gives CDR1 MRHNA, CDR2 SNTAGT. The length of the CDR3 is 13 residues. This CDR3 reads CASSEQGGTEAFF. Written as DNA, the CDR3 is TGTGCCAGCAGTGAACAGGGGGGGACTGAAGCTTTCTTT.

The rearrangement joins TRBV6-6 to TRBJ1-1; 7 bases line up with TRBD1. Germline V gives CDR1 MNHNY, CDR2 SVGAGI (reference sequence). CDR3 length equals 14 residues. The J segment lost 1 base and the V segment lost 5 bases, leaving 4 bases of the junction unmatched. CDR3 region: CASSRTGQNTEAFF. In nucleotides, the CDR3 is TGTGCCAGCAGTAGGACAGGTCAGAACACTGAAGCTTTCTTT.

The V call is TRBV7-8, the J call TRBJ2-5, with D hard to call. V shed 2 bases and J shed 5 bases, with 9 bases lying between them. CDR3 length: 13 amino acids. From germline, CDR1 is SGHVS and CDR2 FQNEAQ. CDR3 coding DNA: TGTGCCAGCAGCTTATACCCCAGTGAGACCCAGTACTTC. Translated, it gives CASSLYPSETQYF.

This clone was picked up one time. This chain links TRBV10-3 with TRBJ2-7, with 8 nucleotides matching TRBD2. The germline CDR1 and CDR2 sequences are ENHRY and SYGVKD. The trim removed 7 bases at V and 5 bases at J, leaving 13 bases unmatched. There are 15 residues in the CDR3. The CDR3 DNA reads as TGTGCCATCACCCCTAACTCGGGGGGGAGCGACGAGCAGTACTTC. This codes for CAITPNSGGSDEQYF.

This sequence joins TRBV9 and TRBJ1-2, with TRBD1 identical over 11 bases. J was trimmed by 8 bases and V by 0 bases; bases with no gene match: 9. The germline gives CDR1 SGDLS, CDR2 YYNGEE. The length of the CDR3 is 16 residues. The CDR3 protein is CASSVAPDRGRRGYTF. The CDR3 bases are TGTGCCAGCAGCGTAGCCCCGGACAGGGGGCGGAGAGGCTACACCTTC. The entire variable domain, with the rest obtained from reference TRBV9 and TRBJ1-2, is as follows: DSGVTQTPKHLITATGQRVTLRCSPRSGDLSVYWYQQSLDQGLQFLIQYYNGEERAKGNILERFSAQQFPDLHSELNLSSLELGDSALYFCASSVAPDRGRRGYTFGSGTRLTVV.

This sequence joins TRBV21-1 and TRBJ1-3; no check of the table's D call, TRBD1, against the DNA was made. TRBV21-1 is a pseudogene locus. The CDR3 has 14 amino acids. The chain's CDR3 is CASSPRTGGNTIYF. The CDR3 nucleotides read TGTGCCAGCAGCCCCCGAACAGGGGGAAACACCATATATTTT.

V and J are TRBV7-9 and TRBJ2-1, with 8 bases identical to TRBD2. V was pared by 1 base and J by 9 bases, with 5 bases of the junction left unmatched. CDR3 length: 14 residues. Germline values: CDR1 SEHNR, CDR2 FQNEAQ (reference sequence). CDR3 residues: CASSLDGGASEQFF. The CDR3 DNA is TGTGCCAGCAGCTTAGACGGGGGGGCGAGTGAGCAGTTCTTC.

The chain carries TRBV5-1 and TRBJ1-3, with D perhaps matching TRBD1 (6 bases). The CDR3 extends over 15 amino acids. Germline V lookup: CDR1 SGHRS, CDR2 YFSETQ. V lost 3 bases, J lost 10 bases, and 20 bases lay in between. CDR3 in amino acids: CASSSGQPLIETIYF. CDR3 coding DNA: TGCGCCAGCAGCTCAGGACAGCCTCTGATTGAGACCATATATTTT.

V usage is TRBV12-3 or TRBV12-4 and J usage is TRBJ2-1; a weak D match, TRBD1 (6 bases). The CDR3 covers 12 residues. V gave up 5 bases and J gave up 8 bases, with 10 bases separating them. CDR3 sequence (DNA): TGTGCCAGCAGTCTCCCAGGGGATGAGCAGTTCTTC. This encodes CASSLPGDEQFF.

The genes are TRBV5-1 and TRBJ1-1; 9 nucleotides align to TRBD1. The germline CDR1 and CDR2 sequences are SGHRS and YFSETQ. Trimming removed 6 bases from V and 3 bases from J; junction bases left unmatched: 9. This CDR3 contains 15 residues. CDR3 in DNA: TGCGCCAGCACCACAGGGGGCGCAGGGGACACTGAAGCTTTCTTT. Translated, it gives CASTTGGAGDTEAFF.

This sequence joins TRBV30 and TRBJ1-6; 8 bases map to TRBD1. The CDR3 totals 15 residues. After removal of 5 bases from V and 9 bases from J, the junction contained 12 bases not matched to a gene. CDR1 is GTSNPN, CDR2 SVGIG, per germline (reference sequence). The CDR3 DNA reads as TGTGCCTGGGCCTCCGGGACAGGCGGAGGTTCACCCCTCCACTTT. This gives the protein CAWASGTGGGSPLHF.

The chain has TRBV10-3 and TRBJ2-7; TRBD1 matches 8 bases. Germline V lookup: CDR1 ENHRY, CDR2 SYGVKD. The J segment lost 2 bases and the V segment lost 6 bases, leaving 6 bases of the junction unmatched. CDR3 length: 14 amino acids. The CDR3 DNA reads as TGTGCCATCAGCCCCGGACAGGGACCCTACGAGCAGTACTTC. As protein: CAISPGQGPYEQYF.